The 2 T cell receptor beta chains below all came from one sample that was sequenced in a study of molecular identifiers for immune sequencing clone quantification. TCRdb itself ran the PCR reads through MiXCR, one entry per CDR3 protein. Of fewer than 25,000 distinct CDR3 sequences in the sample, roughly 18% are singletons; the top ten hold 0.9% to 1%. The sample consisted of naive CD8+ T cells from blood, with Jurkat cell RNA spiked in. Subset: FACS-sorted CD8+CD4-CCR7+CD45RA+ naive T cells. These receptors originate from a human donor in good health. Some libraries in this study had Jurkat cell RNA spiked in.

This clonotype showed up many times. This sequence joins TRBV12-5 and TRBJ1-2; the D is unclear. In germline, CDR1 is LGHNT, CDR2 FRNRAP. CDR3 length: 15 amino acids. Between the trimmed V and J ends, which lost 1 base and 7 bases, there was a span of 16 bases. In nucleotides, the CDR3 is TGTGCTAGTGGTTTGGCCGGGCCCCATGATGGTGGCTACACCTTC. Protein product: CASGLAGPHDGGYTF. Looking up the rest from reference TRBV12-5 and TRBJ1-2 gives the full variable domain: DARVTQTPRHKVTEMGQEVTMRCQPILGHNTVFWYRQTMMQGLELLAYFRNRAPLDDSGMPKDRFSAEMPDATLATLKIQPSEPRDSAVYFCASGLAGPHDGGYTFGSGTRLTVV.

The sample holds many counts of this clonotype. V usage is TRBV27 and J usage is TRBJ1-1; D remains ambiguous. Trimming removed 3 bases from V and 1 base from J, with 6 bases in between. CDR1 MNHEY and CDR2 SMNVEV come from the germline V gene (reference sequence). The length of the CDR3 is 13 residues. CDR3 coding DNA: TGTGCCAGCAGTTTTGCGGCGAACACTGAAGCTTTCTTT. Translation: CASSFAANTEAFF.